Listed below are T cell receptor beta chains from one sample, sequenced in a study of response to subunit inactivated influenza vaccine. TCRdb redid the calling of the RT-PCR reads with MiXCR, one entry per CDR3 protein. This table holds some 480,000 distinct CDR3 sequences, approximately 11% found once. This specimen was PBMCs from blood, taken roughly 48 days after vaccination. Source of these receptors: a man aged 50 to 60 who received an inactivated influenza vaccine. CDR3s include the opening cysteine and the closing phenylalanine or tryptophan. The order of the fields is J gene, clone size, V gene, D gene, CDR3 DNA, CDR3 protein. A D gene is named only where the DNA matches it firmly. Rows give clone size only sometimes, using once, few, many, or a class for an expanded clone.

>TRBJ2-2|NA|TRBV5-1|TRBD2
TGCGCCAGCAGCTTGTTCCTTTTAGCGGGACATACCGGGGAGCTGTTTTTT
CASSLFLLAGHTGELFF
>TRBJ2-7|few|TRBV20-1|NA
TGCAGTGCTAGGGAGGATAACGAGCAGTACTTC
CSAREDNEQYF
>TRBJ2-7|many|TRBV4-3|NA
TGCGCCAGCAGCCAAGATGAGGCCTTTACCCCCTACGAGCAGTACTTC
CASSQDEAFTPYEQYF
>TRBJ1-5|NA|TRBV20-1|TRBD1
TGCAGTGCCAGAACAGGGGGCTTTAGTCAGCCCCAGCATTTT
CSARTGGFSQPQHF
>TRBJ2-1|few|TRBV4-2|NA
TGTGCCAGCAGCCACGAGGGGGAGGGTGGGGAGCCTGTCTCCTACAATGAGCAGTTCTTC
CASSHEGEGGEPVSYNEQFF
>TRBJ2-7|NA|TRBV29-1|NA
TGCAGCGTCCTGGACTCAGTGCAGTACTTC
CSVLDSVQYF
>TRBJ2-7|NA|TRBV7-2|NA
TGTGCCAGCAGCCCGGCTTGGGGACCTAGCTACGAGCAGTACTTC
CASSPAWGPSYEQYF
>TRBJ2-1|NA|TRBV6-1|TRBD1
TGTGCCAGCGGCCTGACAGGGGCTTTGTACAATGAGCAGTTCTTC
CASGLTGALYNEQFF
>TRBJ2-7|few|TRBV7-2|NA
TGTGCCAGCAGCTTAGCAGGGGAAAGAGAGCAGTACTTC
CASSLAGEREQYF
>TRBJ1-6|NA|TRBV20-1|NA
TGCAGTGCCCCGATCTCCTCGGGGACGTATAATTCACCCCTCCACTTT
CSAPISSGTYNSPLHF
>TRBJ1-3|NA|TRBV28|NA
TGTGCCAGCAGCGGCGACATCTCTGGAAACACCATATATTTT
CASSGDISGNTIYF
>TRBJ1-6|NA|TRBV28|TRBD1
TGTGCCAGCAGACTGGGACAGGCGAAGGTCCCCCTCCACTTT
CASRLGQAKVPLHF
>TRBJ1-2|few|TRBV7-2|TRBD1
TGTGCCAGCAGCCACCAGGGGGCCGGCTATGGCTACACCTTC
CASSHQGAGYGYTF
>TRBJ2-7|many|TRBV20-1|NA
TGCAGTGCTAGCTCCAGGGTCGAGCAGTACTTC
CSASSRVEQYF
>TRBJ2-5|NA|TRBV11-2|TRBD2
TGTGCCAGCAGCATTATCCCACTAGCGGGAGAAGAGACCCAGTACTTC
CASSIIPLAGEETQYF
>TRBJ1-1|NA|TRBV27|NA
TGTGCCAGCAGTTTCGGAGTGGGGACTGAAGCTTTCTTT
CASSFGVGTEAFF
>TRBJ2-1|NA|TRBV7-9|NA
TGTGCCAGCAGCAACACTTACACTCCCTACAATGAGCAGTTCTTC
CASSNTYTPYNEQFF
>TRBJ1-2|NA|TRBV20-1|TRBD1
TGCAGTGCCAGATCGGACAGGGACTATGGCTACACCTTC
CSARSDRDYGYTF
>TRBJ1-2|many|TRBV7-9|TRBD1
TGTGCCAGCAGCCCGCAGGGACAGGGCTTCTATGGCTACACCTTC
CASSPQGQGFYGYTF
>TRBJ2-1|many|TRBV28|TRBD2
TGTGCCAGCAAGGGACTAGCAAGGGGCCTTGAGCAGTTCTTC
CASKGLARGLEQFF
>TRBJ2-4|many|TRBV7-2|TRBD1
TGTGCCAGCAGCTTGGGACAGACCAAAAACATTCAGTACTTC
CASSLGQTKNIQYF
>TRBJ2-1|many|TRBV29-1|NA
TGCAGCTCTAGACAGGCATACAATGAGCAGTTCTTC
CSSRQAYNEQFF
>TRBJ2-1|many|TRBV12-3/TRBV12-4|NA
TGTGCCAGCAGACCGACAGTGAACAATGAGCAGTTCTTC
CASRPTVNNEQFF
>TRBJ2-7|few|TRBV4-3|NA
TGCGCCAGCAGCCAAGAGGCTGGGGGCAGCGAGCAGTACTTC
CASSQEAGGSEQYF
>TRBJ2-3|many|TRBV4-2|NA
TGTGCCAGCAGCCAAGGGGCCTCCCTCGATACGCAGTATTTT
CASSQGASLDTQYF
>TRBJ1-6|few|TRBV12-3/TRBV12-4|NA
TGTGCCAGCAGTCCTGGGGACACTTATAATTCACCCCTCCACTTT
CASSPGDTYNSPLHF
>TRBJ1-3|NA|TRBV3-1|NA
TGTGCCAGCAGCCAAGTTTTTGGAACTGGAAACACCATATATTTT
CASSQVFGTGNTIYF
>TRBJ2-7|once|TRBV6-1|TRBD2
TGTGCCAGCAGAGCGGGACTAGACTTTACTCAATCCTACGAGCAGTACTTC
CASRAGLDFTQSYEQYF
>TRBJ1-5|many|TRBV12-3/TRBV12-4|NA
TGTGCCAGCAGTACCATGAATCAGCCCCAGCATTTT
CASSTMNQPQHF
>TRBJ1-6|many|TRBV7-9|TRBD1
TGTGCCAGCAGCGACAGGGGTTCACCCCTCCACTTT
CASSDRGSPLHF
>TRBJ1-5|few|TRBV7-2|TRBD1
TGTGCCAGCAGCTTAGAGGACAGGGCTGGACAGCCCCAGCATTTT
CASSLEDRAGQPQHF
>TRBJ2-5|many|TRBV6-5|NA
TGTGCCAGCAGTTACTCAGGGTACCAAGAGACCCAGTACTTC
CASSYSGYQETQYF
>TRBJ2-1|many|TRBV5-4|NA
TGTGCCAGCAGCTTGGGGGTGACAGACAATGAGCAGTTCTTC
CASSLGVTDNEQFF
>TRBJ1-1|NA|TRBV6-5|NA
TGTGCCAGCAGTTACGATCCGGGTTCTGAAGCTTTCTTT
CASSYDPGSEAFF
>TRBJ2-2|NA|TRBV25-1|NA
TGTGCCAGCTCGAATGGGGGCGCAGGTGGCGGGGAGCTGTTTTTT
CASSNGGAGGGELFF
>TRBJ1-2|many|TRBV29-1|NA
TGCAGCGTCTCGAAGGGCCCTAACTATGGCTACACCTTC
CSVSKGPNYGYTF